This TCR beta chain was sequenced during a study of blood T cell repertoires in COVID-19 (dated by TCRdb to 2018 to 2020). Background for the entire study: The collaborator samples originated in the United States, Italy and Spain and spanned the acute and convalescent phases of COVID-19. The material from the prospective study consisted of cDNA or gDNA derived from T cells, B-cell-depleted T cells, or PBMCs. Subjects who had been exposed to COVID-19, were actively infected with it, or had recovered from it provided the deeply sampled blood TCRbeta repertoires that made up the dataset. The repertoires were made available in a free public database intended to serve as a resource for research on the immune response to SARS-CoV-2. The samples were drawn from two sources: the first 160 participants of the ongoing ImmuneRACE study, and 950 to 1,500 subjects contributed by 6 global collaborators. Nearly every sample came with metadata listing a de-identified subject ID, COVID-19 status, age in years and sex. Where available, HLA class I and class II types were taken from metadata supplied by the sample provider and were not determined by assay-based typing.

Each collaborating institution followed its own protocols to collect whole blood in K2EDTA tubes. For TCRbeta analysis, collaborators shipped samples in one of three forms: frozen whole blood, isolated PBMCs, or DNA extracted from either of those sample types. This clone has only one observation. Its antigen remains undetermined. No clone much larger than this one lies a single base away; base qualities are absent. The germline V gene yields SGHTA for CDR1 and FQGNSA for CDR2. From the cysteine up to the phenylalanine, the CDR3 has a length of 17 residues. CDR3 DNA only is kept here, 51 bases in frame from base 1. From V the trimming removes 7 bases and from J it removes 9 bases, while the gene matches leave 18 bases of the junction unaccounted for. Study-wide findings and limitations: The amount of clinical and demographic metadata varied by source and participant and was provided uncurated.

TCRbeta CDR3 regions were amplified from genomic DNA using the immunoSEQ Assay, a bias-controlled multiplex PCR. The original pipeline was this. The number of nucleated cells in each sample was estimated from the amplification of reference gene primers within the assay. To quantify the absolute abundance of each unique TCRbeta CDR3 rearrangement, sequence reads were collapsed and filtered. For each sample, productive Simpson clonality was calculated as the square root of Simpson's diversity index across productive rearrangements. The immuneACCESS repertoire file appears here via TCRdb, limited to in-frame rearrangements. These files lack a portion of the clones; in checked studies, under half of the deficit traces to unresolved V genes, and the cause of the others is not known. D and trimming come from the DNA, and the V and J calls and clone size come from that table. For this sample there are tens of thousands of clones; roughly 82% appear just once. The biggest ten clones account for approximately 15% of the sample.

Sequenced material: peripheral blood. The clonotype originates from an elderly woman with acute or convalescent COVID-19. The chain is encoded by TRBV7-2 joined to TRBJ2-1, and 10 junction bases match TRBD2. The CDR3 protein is CASTRGTSDFALSEQFF. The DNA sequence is TGTGCCAGCACCCGCGGGACTAGCGACTTTGCTTTGAGTGAGCAGTTCTTC.